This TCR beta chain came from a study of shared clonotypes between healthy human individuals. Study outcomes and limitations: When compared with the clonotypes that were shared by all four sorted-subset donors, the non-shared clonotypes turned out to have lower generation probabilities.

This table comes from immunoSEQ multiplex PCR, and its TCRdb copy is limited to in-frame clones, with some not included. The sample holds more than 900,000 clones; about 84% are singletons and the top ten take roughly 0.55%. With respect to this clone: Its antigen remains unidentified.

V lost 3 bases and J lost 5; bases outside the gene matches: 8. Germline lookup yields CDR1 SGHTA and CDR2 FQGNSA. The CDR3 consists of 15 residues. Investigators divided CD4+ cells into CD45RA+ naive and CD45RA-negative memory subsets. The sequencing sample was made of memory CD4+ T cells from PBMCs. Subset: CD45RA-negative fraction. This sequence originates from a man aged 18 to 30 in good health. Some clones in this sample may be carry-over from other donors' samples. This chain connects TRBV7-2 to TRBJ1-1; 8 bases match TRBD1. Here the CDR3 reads CASSFRTGLDTEAFF. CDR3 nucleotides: TGTGCCAGCAGCTTCCGGACAGGGTTGGATACTGAAGCTTTCTTT. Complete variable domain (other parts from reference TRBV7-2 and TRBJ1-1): GAGVSQSPSNKVTEKGKDVELRCDPISGHTALYWYRQSLGQGLEFLIYFQGNSAPDKSGLPSDRFSAERTGGSVSTLTIQRTQQEDSAVYLCASSFRTGLDTEAFFGQGTRLTVV.